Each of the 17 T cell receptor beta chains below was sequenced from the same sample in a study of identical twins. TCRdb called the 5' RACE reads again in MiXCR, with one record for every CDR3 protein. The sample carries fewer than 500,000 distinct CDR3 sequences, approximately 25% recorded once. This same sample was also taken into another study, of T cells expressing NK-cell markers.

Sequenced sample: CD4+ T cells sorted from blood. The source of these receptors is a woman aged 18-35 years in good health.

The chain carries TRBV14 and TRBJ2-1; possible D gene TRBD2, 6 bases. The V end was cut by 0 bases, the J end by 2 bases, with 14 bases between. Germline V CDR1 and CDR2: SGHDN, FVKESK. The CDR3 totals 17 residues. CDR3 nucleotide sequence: TGTGCCAGCAGCCAAGACAGTCGCGGGGCAACCTACAATGAGCAGTTCTTC. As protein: CASSQDSRGATYNEQFF.

CDR3 residues: CASSFLRAGDYEQYF. The DNA for the CDR3 is TGTGCCAGCAGTTTCCTCAGAGCGGGGGACTACGAGCAGTACTTC. The chain recombines TRBV27 with TRBJ2-7; 8 nucleotides line up with TRBD2. With 3 bases clipped from V and 3 bases from J, the junction kept 7 bases outside the gene matches. Germline V gene sequence: CDR1 MNHEY, CDR2 SMNVEV (reference sequence). CDR3 length: 15 amino acids.

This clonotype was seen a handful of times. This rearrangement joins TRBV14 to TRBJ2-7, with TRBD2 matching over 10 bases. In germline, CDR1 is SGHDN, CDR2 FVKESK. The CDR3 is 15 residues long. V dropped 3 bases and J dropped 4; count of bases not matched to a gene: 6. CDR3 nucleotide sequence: TGTGCCAGCAGCCAGGGTGGACTAGCGGAGTACGAGCAGTACTTC. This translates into CASSQGGLAEYEQYF.

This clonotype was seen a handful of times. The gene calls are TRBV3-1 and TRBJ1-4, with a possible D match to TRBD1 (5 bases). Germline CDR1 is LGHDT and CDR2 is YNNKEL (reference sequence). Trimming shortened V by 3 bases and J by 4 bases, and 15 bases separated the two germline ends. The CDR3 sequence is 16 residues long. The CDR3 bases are TGTGCCAGCAGCCATCGCACGGGACCGAGTAATGAAAAACTGTTTTTT. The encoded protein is CASSHRTGPSNEKLFF.

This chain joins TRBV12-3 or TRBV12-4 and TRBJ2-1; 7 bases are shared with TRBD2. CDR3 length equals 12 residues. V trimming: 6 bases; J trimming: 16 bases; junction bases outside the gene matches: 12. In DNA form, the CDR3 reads TGTGCCAGCAGCTATAGAGTAGCGGGCGACTTCTTC. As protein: CASSYRVAGDFF.

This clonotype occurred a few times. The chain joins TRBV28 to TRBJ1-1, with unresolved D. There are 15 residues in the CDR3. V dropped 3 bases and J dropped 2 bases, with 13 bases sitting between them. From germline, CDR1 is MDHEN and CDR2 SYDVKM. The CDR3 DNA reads TGTGCCAGCAGTTTCCCCGGCCTGCTAAACACTGAAGCTTTCTTT. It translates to CASSFPGLLNTEAFF.

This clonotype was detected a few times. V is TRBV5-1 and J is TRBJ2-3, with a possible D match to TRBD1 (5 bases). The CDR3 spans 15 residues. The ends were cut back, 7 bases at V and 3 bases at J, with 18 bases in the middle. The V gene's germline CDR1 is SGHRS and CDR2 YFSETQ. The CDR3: CASADPGKGTDTQYF. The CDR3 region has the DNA TGCGCCAGCGCCGACCCAGGGAAGGGGACAGATACGCAGTATTTT.

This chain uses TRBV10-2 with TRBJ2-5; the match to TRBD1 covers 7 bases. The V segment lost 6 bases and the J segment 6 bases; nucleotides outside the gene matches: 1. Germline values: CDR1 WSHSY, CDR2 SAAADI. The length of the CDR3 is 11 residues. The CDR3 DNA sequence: TGCGCCAGCAGGACAGGGAAGACCCAGTACTTC. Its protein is CASRTGKTQYF.

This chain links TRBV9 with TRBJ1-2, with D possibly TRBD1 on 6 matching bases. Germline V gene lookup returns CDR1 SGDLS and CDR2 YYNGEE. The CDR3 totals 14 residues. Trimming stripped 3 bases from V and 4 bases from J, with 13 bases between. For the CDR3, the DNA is TGTGCCAGCAGCGAACTACAGGGTCCCTATGGCTACACCTTC. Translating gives CASSELQGPYGYTF.

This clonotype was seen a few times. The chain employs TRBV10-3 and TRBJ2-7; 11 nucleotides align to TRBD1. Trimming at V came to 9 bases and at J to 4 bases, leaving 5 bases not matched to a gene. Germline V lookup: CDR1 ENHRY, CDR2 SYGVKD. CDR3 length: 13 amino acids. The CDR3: CAMGTGGWYEQYF. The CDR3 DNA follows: TGTGCCATGGGGACAGGGGGTTGGTACGAGCAGTACTTC.

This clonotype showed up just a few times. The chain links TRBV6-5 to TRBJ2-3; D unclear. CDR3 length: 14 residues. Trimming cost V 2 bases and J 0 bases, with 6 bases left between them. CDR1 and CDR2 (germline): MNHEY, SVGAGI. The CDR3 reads CASSYGLSTDTQYF. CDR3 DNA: TGTGCCAGCAGTTACGGGCTGAGCACAGATACGCAGTATTTT.

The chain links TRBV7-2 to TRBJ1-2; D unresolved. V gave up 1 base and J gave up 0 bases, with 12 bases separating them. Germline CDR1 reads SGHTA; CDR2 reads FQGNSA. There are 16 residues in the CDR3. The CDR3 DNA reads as TGTGCCAGCAGCTTAGTGGCGGAGACCCCTAACTATGGCTACACCTTC. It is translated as CASSLVAETPNYGYTF.

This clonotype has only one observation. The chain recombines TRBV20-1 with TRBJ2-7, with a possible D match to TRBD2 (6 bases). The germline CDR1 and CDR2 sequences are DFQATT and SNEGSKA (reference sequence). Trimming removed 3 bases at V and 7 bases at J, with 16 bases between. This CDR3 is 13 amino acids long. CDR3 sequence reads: CSASRTTGGEQYF. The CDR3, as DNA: TGCAGTGCTAGCCGGACTACAGGAGGGGAGCAGTACTTC.

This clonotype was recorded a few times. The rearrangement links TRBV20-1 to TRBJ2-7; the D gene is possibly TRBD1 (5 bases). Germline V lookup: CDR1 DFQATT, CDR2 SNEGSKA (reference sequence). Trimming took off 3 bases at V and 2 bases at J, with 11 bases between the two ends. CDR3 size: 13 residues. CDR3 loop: CSASTRAPYEQYF. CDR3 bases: TGCAGTGCTAGCACCAGGGCCCCCTACGAGCAGTACTTC.

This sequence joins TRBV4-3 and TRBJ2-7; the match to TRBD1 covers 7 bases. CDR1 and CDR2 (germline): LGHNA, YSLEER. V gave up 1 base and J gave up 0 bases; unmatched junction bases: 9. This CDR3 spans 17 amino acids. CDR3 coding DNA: TGCGCCAGCAGCCAAGTTACAGGGGCTGGGAGCTCCTACGAGCAGTACTTC. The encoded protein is CASSQVTGAGSSYEQYF.

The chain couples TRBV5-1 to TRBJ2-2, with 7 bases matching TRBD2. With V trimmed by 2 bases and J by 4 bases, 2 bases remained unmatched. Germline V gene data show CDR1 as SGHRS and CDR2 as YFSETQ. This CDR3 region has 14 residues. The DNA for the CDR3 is TGCGCCAGCAGCTTCAGGGAGGGCACCGGGGAGCTGTTTTTT. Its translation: CASSFREGTGELFF.

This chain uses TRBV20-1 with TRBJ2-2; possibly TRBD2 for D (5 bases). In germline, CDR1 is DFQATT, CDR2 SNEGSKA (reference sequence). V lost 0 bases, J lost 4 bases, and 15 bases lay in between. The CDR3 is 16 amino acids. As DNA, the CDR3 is TGCAGTGCTAGAGATCCCAGGAGAGGAGGCACCGGGGAGCTGTTTTTT. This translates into CSARDPRRGGTGELFF.